The 8 T cell receptor beta chains given below trace back to one sample, sequenced in a study of beta chain features in type 1 diabetes. Reverse transcribing all isolated RNA meant expressed TCRB transcripts were sequenced. Some clones are missing from TCRdb's copy, which holds only in-frame ones; the method was immunoSEQ multiplex PCR. This sample yields approximately 140,000 clones, of which about 44% are seen a single time; 0.42% belongs to the top ten. Source material: Tregs from blood. The receptors come from a man aged 18 to 29 in good health.

This clone has only a few counts. The chain employs TRBV6-5 and TRBJ1-5; 7 bases agree with TRBD1. V gave up 2 bases and J gave up 8 bases; unmatched junction bases: 9. The germline V gene encodes CDR1 MNHEY and CDR2 SVGAGI. The CDR3 length is 15 residues. Here the CDR3 reads CASSYAGTAGKPQHF. In nucleotides, the CDR3 is TGTGCCAGCAGTTACGCCGGGACAGCGGGTAAGCCCCAGCATTTT.

This clone was observed a few times. The rearrangement joins TRBV19 to TRBJ1-1, with D perhaps matching TRBD1 (6 bases). The CDR3 contains 13 residues. From germline, CDR1 is LNHDA and CDR2 SQIVND (reference sequence). The V gene lost 4 bases and the J gene lost 4 bases, with 10 bases spanning the gap. CDR3 coding DNA: TGTGCCAGTAGTAGTACAGGGAGCACTGAAGCTTTCTTT. It is translated as CASSSTGSTEAFF.

This clone was seen a few times. The chain combines TRBV5-6 with TRBJ2-5; perhaps TRBD1 as D (6 bases). V was pared by 0 bases and J by 2 bases, with 8 bases between. Per germline, CDR1 SGHDT and CDR2 YYEEEE. The CDR3 sequence is 14 residues long. CDR3 protein: CASSLVGAQETQYF. The DNA of the CDR3 is TGTGCCAGCAGCTTGGTGGGGGCGCAAGAGACCCAGTACTTC.

This clone was observed a few times. The V call is TRBV19, the J call TRBJ1-5; D is undetermined. The germline gives CDR1 LNHDA, CDR2 SQIVND (reference sequence). V gave up 3 bases and J gave up 3 bases, with 12 bases separating them. The CDR3 is 15 amino acids. This CDR3 reads CASSISARNNQPQHF. CDR3 DNA sequence: TGTGCCAGTAGTATCTCCGCCAGAAACAATCAGCCCCAGCATTTT.

This chain uses TRBV9 with TRBJ2-1, with D unclear. From germline, CDR1 is SGDLS and CDR2 YYNGEE. V lost 0 bases, J lost 8 bases, and 9 bases lay in between. The CDR3 is made up of 13 amino acids. In DNA form, the CDR3 reads TGTGCCAGCAGCGTAGGACTCTCCTATGAGCAGTTCTTC. This gives the protein CASSVGLSYEQFF.

This clone was seen a few times. The sample holds other DNA sequences that translate to the same CDR3. The chain employs TRBV6-5 and TRBJ1-5; 9 nucleotides agree with TRBD1. This CDR3 is built from 13 residues. Germline CDR1 and CDR2: MNHEY and SVGAGI. J was trimmed by 5 bases and V by 6 bases; bases with no gene match: 2. CDR3 in amino acids: CASSRDRDQPQHF. CDR3 sequence (DNA): TGTGCCAGCAGCCGGGACAGGGATCAGCCCCAGCATTTT.

This sequence joins TRBV25-1 and TRBJ2-4; TRBD1 matches at 9 bases. CDR1 is MGHDK and CDR2 is SYGVNS in the germline V gene. Trimming took 3 bases from V and 9 from J; bases not matched to a gene: 12. There are 16 residues in the CDR3. Written as DNA, the CDR3 is TGTGCCAGCAGTGACCAGACAGGGGGGACGGGGGGCATTCAGTACTTC. This gives the protein CASSDQTGGTGGIQYF.

V gene TRBV7-2 combines with J gene TRBJ2-1; maybe TRBD1 (5 bases). The V gene's germline CDR1 is SGHTA and CDR2 FQGNSA. This CDR3 is 15 amino acids long. V was trimmed by 5 bases and J by 4 bases, leaving 15 bases between them. CDR3: CASSPAPGQYNEQFF. The CDR3 DNA follows: TGTGCCAGCAGCCCCGCCCCAGGGCAATACAATGAGCAGTTCTTC.